A selection of T cell receptor beta chains follows, all from one sample in a study of shared clonotypes between healthy human individuals. Assay used: immunoSEQ multiplex PCR; TCRdb lists only in-frame clones, some missing. The repertoire consists of 2 million to 2.5 million clones, with almost 96% occurring once and the leading ten covering over 0.1%. What was sequenced was naive CD4+ T cells sorted from blood. The origin of the receptors is a young man in good health. Both conserved end residues are part of each CDR3. Each record gives: V gene, clone size, D gene, J gene, CDR3 protein, CDR3 DNA. A D gene is named only where the DNA matches it firmly. The size field is filled for only some rows; it gives once, few, many or a size class.

v_gene: TRBV9; abundance: -; d_gene: -; j_gene: TRBJ1-3; CDR3aa: CASSVNSGTTGNTIYF; CDR3nt: TGTGCCAGCAGCGTCAATTCCGGGACAACTGGAAACACCATATATTTT
v_gene: TRBV7-2; abundance: -; d_gene: -; j_gene: TRBJ2-2; CDR3aa: CASSPGRLRKNTGELFF; CDR3nt: TGTGCCAGCAGCCCCGGCAGGTTGCGGAAAAACACCGGGGAGCTGTTTTTT
v_gene: TRBV6-5; abundance: once; d_gene: -; j_gene: TRBJ1-1; CDR3aa: CASRYSDTNTEAFF; CDR3nt: TGTGCCAGCAGGTACTCGGACACGAACACTGAAGCTTTCTTT
v_gene: TRBV6-1; abundance: -; d_gene: -; j_gene: TRBJ2-3; CDR3aa: CASSESASTSTDTQYF; CDR3nt: TGTGCCAGCAGTGAATCAGCTAGCACAAGCACAGATACGCAGTATTTT
v_gene: TRBV28; abundance: -; d_gene: -; j_gene: TRBJ2-7; CDR3aa: CASITGAAGNEQYF; CDR3nt: TGTGCCAGCATCACAGGCGCGGCTGGGAACGAGCAGTACTTC
v_gene: TRBV19; abundance: -; d_gene: -; j_gene: TRBJ1-2; CDR3aa: CASQDRFDYGYTF; CDR3nt: TGTGCCAGCCAGGACAGATTCGACTATGGCTACACCTTC
v_gene: TRBV10-2; abundance: -; d_gene: -; j_gene: TRBJ1-2; CDR3aa: CASSEDANYGYTF; CDR3nt: TGCGCCAGCAGTGAGGACGCTAACTATGGCTACACCTTC
v_gene: TRBV7-9; abundance: -; d_gene: -; j_gene: TRBJ1-1; CDR3aa: CASSSGEREAFF; CDR3nt: TGTGCCAGCAGCTCCGGAGAGCGTGAAGCTTTCTTT
v_gene: TRBV19; abundance: -; d_gene: TRBD1; j_gene: TRBJ1-5; CDR3aa: CASSSPGGGNQPQHF; CDR3nt: TGTGCCAGTAGTAGTCCAGGGGGGGGCAATCAGCCCCAGCATTTT
v_gene: TRBV9; abundance: -; d_gene: TRBD2; j_gene: TRBJ2-1; CDR3aa: CASSVLAGGPGNEQFF; CDR3nt: TGTGCCAGCAGCGTACTAGCGGGAGGGCCGGGGAATGAGCAGTTCTTC
v_gene: TRBV18; abundance: -; d_gene: -; j_gene: TRBJ1-1; CDR3aa: CASSPPLNPEEAFF; CDR3nt: TGTGCCAGCTCACCACCGCTCAATCCGGAGGAAGCTTTCTTT